One and the same sample provided the 3 T cell receptor beta chains below, sequenced in a study of OX40 agonist ivuxolimab in advanced cancers. The table came from immunoSEQ multiplex PCR; TCRdb's copy has only in-frame clones and leaves some out. The sample holds about 25,000 clones, 80% to 90% seen once. Here the sequenced sample was CD4+ or CD8+ T cells sorted from blood, taken in a trial of the OX40 agonist ivuxolimab. The receptor source for this set is an adult with an advanced solid tumor such as melanoma, head and neck, liver or kidney cancer.

Comments on this clone: This specimen includes other DNA sequences encoding the same CDR3. The V call is TRBV30, the J call TRBJ1-3; D uncertain. V was shortened by 0 bases and J by 0 bases, with 21 bases between the two germline ends. This CDR3 contains 19 residues. CDR1 and CDR2 (germline): GTSNPN, SVGIG (reference sequence). CDR3 amino acids: CAWSVPSADFHLSGNTIYF. In nucleotides, the CDR3 is TGTGCCTGGAGTGTCCCTTCCGCGGATTTCCACCTCTCTGGAAACACCATATATTTT.

The J gene is TRBJ1-1, the V gene TRBV25-1, with D tentatively TRBD1 (5 bases). Trimming pared 4 bases from V and 4 bases from J, leaving 10 bases between. CDR3 size: 13 residues. The germline CDR1 and CDR2 sequences are MGHDK and SYGVNS. The CDR3 sequence is CASSVGGATEAFF. The CDR3 region has the DNA TGTGCCAGCAGTGTCGGAGGGGCCACTGAAGCTTTCTTT.

V is TRBV19 and J is TRBJ2-7, with 7 positions matching TRBD1. After removal of 11 bases from V and 3 bases from J, the junction contained 1 base not matched to a gene. Germline-derived CDR1 and CDR2 are LNHDA and SQIVND (reference sequence). The CDR3 loop spans 10 amino acids. CDR3 sequence: CAAGGYEQYF. The CDR3 DNA is TGTGCCGCAGGGGGCTACGAGCAGTACTTC.